These T cell receptor beta chains were read from a single sample in a study of technical replicates of blood from several donors. Sequencing was performed with immunoSEQ multiplex PCR; in TCRdb, only in-frame clones are kept and a portion is missing. The sample has about 89,000 clones, 90% to 95% seen once. Material for sequencing was T cells isolated from PBMCs. These receptors came from a human donor in good health. The CDR3 runs from the conserved cysteine through the conserved F or W. A D gene is named only where the DNA matches it firmly. Clone size is stated in some rows and not others, as once, few, many or a class when expanded.

TRBJ1-1,NA,NA,TRBV6-4,TGTGCCAGCAGTGAATTAGCGAACACTGAAGCTTTCTTT,CASSELANTEAFF
TRBJ1-5,NA,TRBD1,TRBV2,TGTGCCAGCAGTTCCTATGGACAGGAAGGACAGCCCCAGCATTTT,CASSSYGQEGQPQHF
TRBJ1-1,NA,TRBD1,TRBV7-9,TGTGCCAGCAATCTTGACAGGGAGATCACTGAAGCTTTCTTT,CASNLDREITEAFF
TRBJ2-7,NA,TRBD2,TRBV7-6,TGTGCCAGCAGCCTAGCGGCCCAGGGCTACGAGCAGTACTTC,CASSLAAQGYEQYF
TRBJ2-1,NA,NA,TRBV25-1,TGTGCCAGCAGTGAATTTGGCGGCCCCCTCAATGAGCAGTTCTTC,CASSEFGGPLNEQFF
TRBJ2-7,NA,TRBD2,TRBV6-6,TGTGCCAGCAGTTACCCAGATCTGCGCGGGAGAAGCGAGCAGTACTTC,CASSYPDLRGRSEQYF
TRBJ2-1,NA,TRBD1,TRBV7-6,TGTGCCAGCAGCTTACAGGGGGCGATTGGCTTAGGGAATGAGCAGTTCTTC,CASSLQGAIGLGNEQFF
TRBJ2-7,NA,NA,TRBV28,TGTGCCAGCAGTTCTACCACCAGGACTGACCGAACATCCTACGAGCAGTACTTC,CASSSTTRTDRTSYEQYF
TRBJ2-5,NA,TRBD2,TRBV30,TGTGCCTGGAGTACTAGCGCGGAGACCCAGTACTTC,CAWSTSAETQYF
TRBJ1-1,NA,NA,TRBV7-9,TGTGCCAGCAGCTTAATGACAGACACTGAAGCTTTCTTT,CASSLMTDTEAFF
TRBJ1-2,NA,TRBD1,TRBV7-9,TGTGCCAGCAGCCCAGGGACAGGGAACGACTATGGCTACACCTTC,CASSPGTGNDYGYTF
TRBJ2-2,NA,TRBD2,TRBV11-3,TGTGCCAGCAGCGCGAGGACTAGCGTGAACACCGGGGAGCTGTTTTTT,CASSARTSVNTGELFF
TRBJ2-2,NA,NA,TRBV30,TGTGCCTGGAGGACCCAGGGGCCCGGGGAGCTGTTTTTT,CAWRTQGPGELFF
TRBJ2-7,NA,TRBD1,TRBV11-3,TGTGCCAGCAGCTTAGGACAGGGACCTGCCTACGAGCAGTACTTC,CASSLGQGPAYEQYF
TRBJ2-5,once,TRBD1,TRBV27,TGTGCCAGCAGTTCCGGGACAGGGTTGGGAGAGACCCAGTACTTC,CASSSGTGLGETQYF
TRBJ1-5,once,TRBD1,TRBV29-1,TGCAGCGTTGAGACAGGGGGCAATCAGCCCCAGCATTTT,CSVETGGNQPQHF
TRBJ1-5,NA,NA,TRBV27,TGTGCCAGCAGGGACGGCGGGAGCAATCAGCCCCAGCATTTT,CASRDGGSNQPQHF
TRBJ2-7,NA,TRBD2,TRBV6-5,TGTGCCAGCAGGCGACTAGCGGGAGGGACCTACGAGCAGTACTTC,CASRRLAGGTYEQYF
TRBJ1-1,NA,NA,TRBV5-1,TGCGCCAGCAGCCCAAGGACAGCTACGAACACTGAAGCTTTCTTT,CASSPRTATNTEAFF
TRBJ1-3,NA,NA,TRBV30,TGTGCCTGGAAATTCTCGGGAGGAAACACCATATATTTT,CAWKFSGGNTIYF
TRBJ1-2,few,NA,TRBV28,TGTGCCAGCAGTTTAAGTAACAATCCCTATGGCTACACCTTC,CASSLSNNPYGYTF
TRBJ1-1,NA,NA,TRBV6-5,TGTGCCAGCAGTTACCGATCAGGGAACACTGAAGCTTTCTTT,CASSYRSGNTEAFF
TRBJ1-4,NA,NA,TRBV2,TGTGCCAGCACGAACTTGGAAAAACTGTTTTTT,CASTNLEKLFF
TRBJ2-7,NA,TRBD1,TRBV6-5,TGTGCCAGCAGTTACTCGAGGGGACAGCGGTACTTC,CASSYSRGQRYF
TRBJ2-1,NA,NA,TRBV27,TGTGCCACCTCGCTTACAAAACCCTCCTACAATGAGCAGTTCTTC,CATSLTKPSYNEQFF
TRBJ2-1,once,TRBD2,TRBV27,TGTGCCAGCAGTTTCGGGACTAGTATAGGAGATGAGCAGTTCTTC,CASSFGTSIGDEQFF
TRBJ2-7,NA,TRBD2,TRBV19,TGTGCCAGTAGTACCGGGACTAGCGGCACCTACGAGCAGTACTTC,CASSTGTSGTYEQYF
TRBJ2-5,NA,TRBD1,TRBV7-9,TGTGCCAGCAGCCCCAGACAGGGCAGAGAGACCCAGTACTTC,CASSPRQGRETQYF
TRBJ2-1,NA,TRBD1,TRBV20-1,TGCAGTGCTAAAGACAGGGCCGAGCAGTTCTTC,CSAKDRAEQFF
TRBJ1-1,NA,NA,TRBV6-5,TGTGCCAGCAGTCATCTTGGGTCAGGGACTGAAGCTTTCTTT,CASSHLGSGTEAFF
TRBJ2-1,NA,TRBD2,TRBV5-4,TGTGCCAGCAGCTGGGCGGGGGGCGCCTACAATGAGCAGTTCTTC,CASSWAGGAYNEQFF
TRBJ1-6,NA,TRBD1,TRBV5-6,TGTGCCAGCAGCTTTTTGACAGGGTCTAGTAATTCACCCCTCCACTTT,CASSFLTGSSNSPLHF
TRBJ2-5,NA,NA,TRBV13,TGTGCCAGCAGCTTAGGGGCAGAAGAGACCCAGTACTTC,CASSLGAEETQYF
TRBJ1-2,NA,NA,TRBV27,TGTGCCAGCAGTTTGGACTTATATGGCTACACCTTC,CASSLDLYGYTF
TRBJ2-7,NA,TRBD2,TRBV5-4,TGTGCCAGCAGCTTGGCCGGGACTAGGCCTTACGAGCAGTACTTC,CASSLAGTRPYEQYF
TRBJ2-5,NA,TRBD1,TRBV6-5,TGTGCCAGCAGCTTCGACAGGGCAAGAGGGACCCAGTACTTC,CASSFDRARGTQYF
TRBJ1-1,NA,NA,TRBV6-1,TGTGCCAGCAGTGAAGCGGGGACTGGAGCTTTCTTT,CASSEAGTGAFF
TRBJ1-2,NA,NA,TRBV4-1,TGCGCCAGCAGCCAAGAGAGCGGGTTGGACTATGGCTACACCTTC,CASSQESGLDYGYTF
TRBJ2-1,NA,TRBD2,TRBV11-2,TGTGCCAGCAGCTCCGGTAGCGGGGGGAGCTCCTACAATGAGCAGTTCTTC,CASSSGSGGSSYNEQFF
TRBJ2-7,NA,NA,TRBV7-9,TGTGCCAGCACCGCCGGACTCCTCTCCGAGCAGTACTTC,CASTAGLLSEQYF
TRBJ2-3,NA,TRBD1,TRBV6-5,TGTGCCAGCAGTTACCGAGGGACAGGGAGCACAGATACGCAGTATTTT,CASSYRGTGSTDTQYF
TRBJ2-1,NA,TRBD1,TRBV6-1,TGTGCCAGCAGTGAACTTTGGGGACAGGGTAGAAATGAGCAGTTCTTC,CASSELWGQGRNEQFF
TRBJ2-2,NA,TRBD2,TRBV5-4,TGTGCCAGCAGCTTGGGAGGAACTAGCGGGGGGGGTTACACCGGGGAGCTGTTTTTT,CASSLGGTSGGGYTGELFF